This TCR beta chain is from a study of control samples from healthy donors and cancer patients. TCRdb's copy holds only in-frame clones and misses some; the assay was immunoSEQ multiplex PCR. The top ten clones hold less than 7% of a sample with more than 75,000 clones, over 85% of them seen once. This CDR3 comprises 14 residues. Trimming stripped 0 bases from V and 6 bases from J, with 11 bases between. CDR1 ENHRY and CDR2 SYGVKD come from the germline V gene. This chain connects TRBV10-3 to TRBJ1-2, with a possible D match to TRBD1 (5 bases). Specimen: blood. The sequence was collected from a man aged 45 to 65 in good health. As DNA, the CDR3 is TGTGCCATCAGTGAGTCCCCGGGGCGGGATGGCTACACCTTC. The encoded protein is CAISESPGRDGYTF.